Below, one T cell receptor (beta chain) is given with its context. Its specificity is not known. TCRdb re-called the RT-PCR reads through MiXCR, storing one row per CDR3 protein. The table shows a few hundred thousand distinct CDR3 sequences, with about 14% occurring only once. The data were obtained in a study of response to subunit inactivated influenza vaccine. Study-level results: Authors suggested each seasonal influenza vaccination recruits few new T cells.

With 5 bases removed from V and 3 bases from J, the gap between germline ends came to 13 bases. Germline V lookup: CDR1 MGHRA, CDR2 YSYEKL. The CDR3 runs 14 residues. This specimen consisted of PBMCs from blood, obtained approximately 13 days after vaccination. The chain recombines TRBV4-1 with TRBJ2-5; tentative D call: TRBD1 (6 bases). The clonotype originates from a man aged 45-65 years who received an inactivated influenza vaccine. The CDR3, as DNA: TGCGCCAGCAGCTCCCTCGACAGGAAAGAGACCCAGTACTTC. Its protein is CASSSLDRKETQYF.